A selection of T cell receptor beta chains follows, all from one sample in a study of T cell responses to AZD1222 COVID-19 vaccine. Using immunoSEQ multiplex PCR, the repertoire was profiled, and TCRdb retains in-frame clones only, with some absent. Among approximately 82,000 clones listed, 70% to 90% were seen once. The starting material was peripheral blood, obtained on day 0 of AZD1222 vaccination. These receptors came from an adult in good health. The CDR3 runs from the conserved cysteine through the conserved F or W. D genes are given only for firm matches. Size tells how often a clone was seen (once, few, many) or the class of an expanded clone, and some rows leave it out.

cdr3_nt: TGTGCCAGCAGCCCAGTCGGGAGCTCCTACAATGAGCAGTTCTTC; cdr3_aa: CASSPVGSSYNEQFF; d_call: NA; v_call: TRBV7-3; clone_size: NA; j_call: TRBJ2-1
cdr3_nt: TGTGCCAGCAGCAAAAGAGGGACGGGGGGCACTGAAGCTTTCTTT; cdr3_aa: CASSKRGTGGTEAFF; d_call: NA; v_call: TRBV11-1; clone_size: once; j_call: TRBJ1-1
cdr3_nt: TGTGCCAGCAGTCCCCCATTAAGACACTATGGCTACACCTTC; cdr3_aa: CASSPPLRHYGYTF; d_call: NA; v_call: TRBV6-2/TRBV6-3; clone_size: NA; j_call: TRBJ1-2
cdr3_nt: TGTGCCAGCAGTGAAGCATGGGGGAGCAATCAGCCCCAGCATTTT; cdr3_aa: CASSEAWGSNQPQHF; d_call: NA; v_call: TRBV6-4; clone_size: NA; j_call: TRBJ1-5
cdr3_nt: TGTGCCACCCACCCGGGGCTCTCCTCCTACAATGAGCAGTTCTTC; cdr3_aa: CATHPGLSSYNEQFF; d_call: NA; v_call: TRBV19; clone_size: NA; j_call: TRBJ2-1
cdr3_nt: TGTGCAGCGGGGGGGCATGCAACTAATGAAAAACTGTTTTTT; cdr3_aa: CAAGGHATNEKLFF; d_call: NA; v_call: TRBV27; clone_size: once; j_call: TRBJ1-4
cdr3_nt: TGTGCCAGCAGCCCCCTGGGAGGTCGCTACGAGCAGTACTTC; cdr3_aa: CASSPLGGRYEQYF; d_call: NA; v_call: TRBV11-1; clone_size: NA; j_call: TRBJ2-7
cdr3_nt: TGTGCCAGTAGTATTTTGGGTTACTATGGCTACACCTTC; cdr3_aa: CASSILGYYGYTF; d_call: NA; v_call: TRBV19; clone_size: NA; j_call: TRBJ1-2
cdr3_nt: TGCGCCAGCAGCCAAGAGTTTGCCAGGGTGGGGACTGAAGCTTTCTTT; cdr3_aa: CASSQEFARVGTEAFF; d_call: NA; v_call: TRBV4-3; clone_size: NA; j_call: TRBJ1-1
cdr3_nt: TGTGCCAGCAGCTCGTACTACGAGCAGTACTTC; cdr3_aa: CASSSYYEQYF; d_call: NA; v_call: TRBV3-1/TRBV3-2; clone_size: NA; j_call: TRBJ2-7
cdr3_nt: TGCGCCAGCAGCCAGGGGCTACAGGGGATGGGTTCCTACGAGCAGTACTTC; cdr3_aa: CASSQGLQGMGSYEQYF; d_call: TRBD1; v_call: TRBV4-3; clone_size: few; j_call: TRBJ2-7
cdr3_nt: TGTGCCAGCAGCCCTCGGGATAATTCACCCCTCCACTTT; cdr3_aa: CASSPRDNSPLHF; d_call: NA; v_call: TRBV9; clone_size: few; j_call: TRBJ1-6
cdr3_nt: TGCGCCAGCAGCTCCGAAGGCACGGCAACTAATGAAAAACTGTTTTTT; cdr3_aa: CASSSEGTATNEKLFF; d_call: NA; v_call: TRBV4-3; clone_size: NA; j_call: TRBJ1-4
cdr3_nt: TGCGCCAGCAGTCGGACCTTAGCGCGCTCTGGAAACACCATATATTTT; cdr3_aa: CASSRTLARSGNTIYF; d_call: NA; v_call: TRBV4-3; clone_size: NA; j_call: TRBJ1-3
cdr3_nt: TGTGCCAGCTCACCGGGGACAGGAGACATCAATGAGCAGTTCTTC; cdr3_aa: CASSPGTGDINEQFF; d_call: TRBD1; v_call: TRBV18; clone_size: NA; j_call: TRBJ2-1
cdr3_nt: TGTGCCAGCAGCCGCCGGGGACTAGCGGGGGTCCAAGATACGCAGTATTTT; cdr3_aa: CASSRRGLAGVQDTQYF; d_call: TRBD2; v_call: TRBV28; clone_size: NA; j_call: TRBJ2-3
cdr3_nt: TGTGCCAGCAGTTACTCCTACGAGCAGTACTTC; cdr3_aa: CASSYSYEQYF; d_call: NA; v_call: TRBV2; clone_size: NA; j_call: TRBJ2-7
cdr3_nt: TGTGCCACCAGTGATTTGAGCGACACTGAAGCTTTCTTT; cdr3_aa: CATSDLSDTEAFF; d_call: NA; v_call: TRBV24-1; clone_size: NA; j_call: TRBJ1-1
cdr3_nt: TGTGCCAGCAGTTCCTTCCGACTGGACAGCGCAGCTCCTACAATAGTGCAGTTCTTC; cdr3_aa: CASSSFRLDSAAPTIVQFF; d_call: NA; v_call: TRBV28; clone_size: NA; j_call: TRBJ2-1
cdr3_nt: TGTGCCAGTAGTTCAGTCCCCCTCCTAGGGGAGCAGTACTTC; cdr3_aa: CASSSVPLLGEQYF; d_call: NA; v_call: TRBV19; clone_size: NA; j_call: TRBJ2-7
cdr3_nt: TGTGCCAGCACAAAAGGTGGGGGCACAACCAATGAAAAACTGTTTTTT; cdr3_aa: CASTKGGGTTNEKLFF; d_call: NA; v_call: TRBV9; clone_size: NA; j_call: TRBJ1-4
cdr3_nt: TGTGCCAGTAGTATTGGTGGGAGCGTGAGTGCAGATACGCAGTATTTT; cdr3_aa: CASSIGGSVSADTQYF; d_call: NA; v_call: TRBV19; clone_size: NA; j_call: TRBJ2-3
cdr3_nt: TGTGCCAGCAGTTACATTGAAAAAGATGGCTACACCTTC; cdr3_aa: CASSYIEKDGYTF; d_call: NA; v_call: TRBV6-2/TRBV6-3; clone_size: NA; j_call: TRBJ1-2
cdr3_nt: TGTGCTATGCTTGTGGGACAGGGGGCATATGGCTACACCTTC; cdr3_aa: CAMLVGQGAYGYTF; d_call: TRBD1; v_call: TRBV2; clone_size: NA; j_call: TRBJ1-2
cdr3_nt: TGTGCCAGCAGCTACGAGGGGTACTCCTACAATGAGCAGTTCTTC; cdr3_aa: CASSYEGYSYNEQFF; d_call: NA; v_call: TRBV7-8; clone_size: NA; j_call: TRBJ2-1
cdr3_nt: TGTGCCAGCAGCGCTGGACTGGCGGCAGGCACAGATACGCAGTATTTT; cdr3_aa: CASSAGLAAGTDTQYF; d_call: NA; v_call: TRBV9; clone_size: NA; j_call: TRBJ2-3
cdr3_nt: TGTGCCAGCCGGGGACCTAACTATGGCTACACCTTC; cdr3_aa: CASRGPNYGYTF; d_call: NA; v_call: TRBV27; clone_size: NA; j_call: TRBJ1-2
cdr3_nt: TGTGCCAGCAGCTTGTGGGGGGGCACTGAAGCTTTCTTT; cdr3_aa: CASSLWGGTEAFF; d_call: NA; v_call: TRBV11-1; clone_size: NA; j_call: TRBJ1-1
cdr3_nt: TGCAGCGTCACCCCCCGCCCCAGGGCTGGGGTCACTGAAGCTTTCTTT; cdr3_aa: CSVTPRPRAGVTEAFF; d_call: NA; v_call: TRBV29-1; clone_size: NA; j_call: TRBJ1-1
cdr3_nt: TGTGCCAGCAGTCCTCGGTCGGGAGGGAGGGGAACTCCCTACGAGCAGTACTTC; cdr3_aa: CASSPRSGGRGTPYEQYF; d_call: TRBD2; v_call: TRBV27; clone_size: once; j_call: TRBJ2-7
cdr3_nt: TGTGCCAGCAGCTTAGGGCCGCTGGGTAGGCAGCCCCAGCATTTT; cdr3_aa: CASSLGPLGRQPQHF; d_call: NA; v_call: TRBV7-2; clone_size: once; j_call: TRBJ1-5
cdr3_nt: TGCGCCAGCAGCCAAGAACCGACTAGCGCTACTAGCACAGATACGCAGTATTTT; cdr3_aa: CASSQEPTSATSTDTQYF; d_call: TRBD2; v_call: TRBV4-3; clone_size: NA; j_call: TRBJ2-3
cdr3_nt: TGTGCCAGCAGCTTGGTTGCAGGGCGCGAAAAACTGTTTTTT; cdr3_aa: CASSLVAGREKLFF; d_call: NA; v_call: TRBV5-6; clone_size: NA; j_call: TRBJ1-4
cdr3_nt: TGTGCCAGCAGTGAACCGAGCCCCGGTGGCTACACCTTC; cdr3_aa: CASSEPSPGGYTF; d_call: NA; v_call: TRBV2; clone_size: NA; j_call: TRBJ1-2
cdr3_nt: TGCGCCAGCAGCCCAAGACAGGGTTCGTGGGAAAAACTGTTTTTT; cdr3_aa: CASSPRQGSWEKLFF; d_call: TRBD1; v_call: TRBV4-3; clone_size: NA; j_call: TRBJ1-4
cdr3_nt: TGTGCCTGGAGTCATCCAAGTGGAAACACCATATATTTT; cdr3_aa: CAWSHPSGNTIYF; d_call: NA; v_call: TRBV30; clone_size: NA; j_call: TRBJ1-3
cdr3_nt: TGTGCCAGCAGGGGGACAGTATACACCGGGGAGCTGTTTTTT; cdr3_aa: CASRGTVYTGELFF; d_call: TRBD1; v_call: TRBV2; clone_size: few; j_call: TRBJ2-2
cdr3_nt: TGTGCTAGCAGCGAGGGGAGCGGGGGAACAGATACGCAGTATTTT; cdr3_aa: CASSEGSGGTDTQYF; d_call: TRBD2; v_call: TRBV7-7; clone_size: NA; j_call: TRBJ2-3
cdr3_nt: TGTGCCAGCAGCATCCCCGGGACTCTGGGGGGCGGGGAGCTGTTTTTT; cdr3_aa: CASSIPGTLGGGELFF; d_call: NA; v_call: TRBV9; clone_size: NA; j_call: TRBJ2-2
cdr3_nt: TGTGCCAGCAGCTTGCCCTCTAATGGTGGCTACACCTTC; cdr3_aa: CASSLPSNGGYTF; d_call: NA; v_call: TRBV7-9; clone_size: NA; j_call: TRBJ1-2
cdr3_nt: TGTGCCATCATGAGAGGTCCGGGACAGGGGGCGCGAAGATTGAACACTGAAGCTTTCTTT; cdr3_aa: CAIMRGPGQGARRLNTEAFF; d_call: TRBD1; v_call: TRBV10-3; clone_size: NA; j_call: TRBJ1-1
cdr3_nt: TGTGCCACCAGTGATGTGGTGGGACAGGGTGGCTACAATGAGCAGTTCTTC; cdr3_aa: CATSDVVGQGGYNEQFF; d_call: TRBD1; v_call: TRBV24-1; clone_size: NA; j_call: TRBJ2-1